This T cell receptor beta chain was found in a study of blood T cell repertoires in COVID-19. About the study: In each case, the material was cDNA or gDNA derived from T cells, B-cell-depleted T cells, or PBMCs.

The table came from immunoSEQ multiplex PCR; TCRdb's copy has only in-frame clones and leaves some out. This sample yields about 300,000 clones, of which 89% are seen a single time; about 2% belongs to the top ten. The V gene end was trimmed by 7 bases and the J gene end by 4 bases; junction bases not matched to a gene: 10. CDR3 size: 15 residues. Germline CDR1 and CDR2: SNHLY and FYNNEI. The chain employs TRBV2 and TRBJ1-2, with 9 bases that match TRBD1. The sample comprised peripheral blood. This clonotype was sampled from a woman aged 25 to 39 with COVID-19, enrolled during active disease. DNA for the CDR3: TGTGCCAGCAACCTGGACAGGGGAGGAAGCTATGGCTACACCTTC. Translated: CASNLDRGGSYGYTF.